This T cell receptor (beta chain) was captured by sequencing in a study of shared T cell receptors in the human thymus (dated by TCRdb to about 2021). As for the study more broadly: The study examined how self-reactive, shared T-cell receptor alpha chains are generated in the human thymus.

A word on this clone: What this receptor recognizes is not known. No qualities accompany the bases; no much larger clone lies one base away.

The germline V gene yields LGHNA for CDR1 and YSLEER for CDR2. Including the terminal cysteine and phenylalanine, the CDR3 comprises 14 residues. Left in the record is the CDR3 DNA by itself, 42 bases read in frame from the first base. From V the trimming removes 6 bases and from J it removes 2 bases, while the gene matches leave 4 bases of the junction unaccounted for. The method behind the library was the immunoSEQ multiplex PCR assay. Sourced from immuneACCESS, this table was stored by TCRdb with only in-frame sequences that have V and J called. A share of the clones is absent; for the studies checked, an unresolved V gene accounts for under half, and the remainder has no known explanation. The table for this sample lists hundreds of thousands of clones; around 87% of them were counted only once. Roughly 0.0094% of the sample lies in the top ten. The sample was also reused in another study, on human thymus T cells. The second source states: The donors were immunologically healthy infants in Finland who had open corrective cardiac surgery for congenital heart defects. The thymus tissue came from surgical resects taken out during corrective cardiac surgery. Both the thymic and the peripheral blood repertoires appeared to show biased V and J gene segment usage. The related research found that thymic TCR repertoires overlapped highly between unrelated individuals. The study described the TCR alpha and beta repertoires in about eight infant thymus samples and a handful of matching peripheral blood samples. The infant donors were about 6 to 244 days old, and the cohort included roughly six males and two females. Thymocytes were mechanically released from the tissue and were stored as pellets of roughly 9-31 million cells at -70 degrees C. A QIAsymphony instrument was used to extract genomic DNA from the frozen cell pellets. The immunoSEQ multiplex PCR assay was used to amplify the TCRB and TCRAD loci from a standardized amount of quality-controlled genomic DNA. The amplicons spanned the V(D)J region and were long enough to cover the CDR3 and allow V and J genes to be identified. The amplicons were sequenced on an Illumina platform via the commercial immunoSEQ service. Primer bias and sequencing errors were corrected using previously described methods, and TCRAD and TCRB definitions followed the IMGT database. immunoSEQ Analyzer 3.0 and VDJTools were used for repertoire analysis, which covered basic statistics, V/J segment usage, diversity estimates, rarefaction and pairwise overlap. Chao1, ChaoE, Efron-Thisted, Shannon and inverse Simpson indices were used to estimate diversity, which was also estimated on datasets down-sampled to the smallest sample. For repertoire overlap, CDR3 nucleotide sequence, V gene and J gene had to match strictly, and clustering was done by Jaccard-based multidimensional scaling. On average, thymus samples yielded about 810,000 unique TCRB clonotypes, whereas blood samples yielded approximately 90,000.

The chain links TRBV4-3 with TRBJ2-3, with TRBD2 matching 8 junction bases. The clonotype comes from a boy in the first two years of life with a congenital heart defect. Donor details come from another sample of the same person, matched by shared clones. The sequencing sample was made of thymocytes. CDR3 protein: CASRPGGDTDTQYF. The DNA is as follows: TGCGCCAGCAGGCCCGGGGGGGACACAGATACGCAGTATTTT.